Here is one TCR beta chain with its context. Its antigen is not identified. The data were obtained in a study of blood T cells in healthy people across ages. A J-beta primer mix and a sample-barcoded 5' primer were used in a second PCR of roughly 6 to 12 cycles. The authors tagged each cDNA molecule using a template-switch adaptor with 12 random nucleotides. One entry per CDR3 protein results from TCRdb running MiXCR on the 5' RACE reads. The table shows around 1.5 million distinct CDR3 sequences, with approximately 60% occurring only once. Every donor contributed roughly 10 milliliters of peripheral blood by blood draw. Whole-study results and caveats: Comparison with aged donors showed that long-lived donors had more naive CD4+ cells and higher diversity.

Germline V lookup: CDR1 MDHEN, CDR2 SYDVKM. The ends were cut back, 8 bases at V and 2 bases at J, with 11 bases in the middle. The CDR3 consists of 13 residues. This clonotype was obtained from a man aged 18-30 years in good health. The chain uses TRBV28 and TRBJ2-3; D is unclear. The specimen was blood. The CDR3 loop is CASSKRNTDTQYF. The DNA for the CDR3 is TGTGCCAGCTCTAAACGGAACACAGATACGCAGTATTTT.